This is a list of T cell receptor beta chains from one sample in a study of T cell repertoires in cytomegalovirus infection. TCRdb re-analysed the reads in MiXCR, keeping a single row per CDR3 protein. The sample consists of about 400,000 distinct CDR3 sequences, around 18% of them appearing once. The specimen was PBMCs. The receptors come from a human donor in good health (CMV status not recorded). Some clones in this sample may be carry-over from other donors' samples. Each CDR3 is given with its conserved first and last residue. A D gene is named only where the DNA matches it firmly. Clone size is stated in some rows and not others, as once, few, many or a class when expanded.

v_gene: TRBV9
j_gene: TRBJ2-3
d_gene: NA
abundance: NA
len: 12
CDR3aa: CASSATGDTQYF
CDR3nt: TGTGCCAGCAGCGCCACAGGAGATACGCAGTATTTT

v_gene: TRBV20-1
j_gene: TRBJ2-1
d_gene: NA
abundance: many
len: 12
CDR3aa: CSARPGLREQFF
CDR3nt: TGCAGTGCTAGGCCAGGGCTTCGTGAGCAGTTCTTC

v_gene: TRBV4-3
j_gene: TRBJ2-1
d_gene: TRBD2
abundance: many
len: 17
CDR3aa: CASSQSPLAGDYNEQFF
CDR3nt: TGCGCCAGCAGCCAAAGCCCACTAGCGGGAGACTACAATGAGCAGTTCTTC

v_gene: TRBV7-6
j_gene: TRBJ1-1
d_gene: TRBD1
abundance: few
len: 14
CDR3aa: CASSIQGAGTEAFF
CDR3nt: TGTGCCAGCAGCATCCAGGGGGCGGGCACTGAAGCTTTCTTT

v_gene: TRBV4-1
j_gene: TRBJ2-3
d_gene: TRBD1
abundance: many
len: 13
CDR3aa: CASAGQGIDTQYF
CDR3nt: TGCGCCAGCGCGGGACAGGGGATAGATACGCAGTATTTT

v_gene: TRBV23-1
j_gene: TRBJ1-1
d_gene: NA
abundance: few
len: 14
CDR3aa: CATRSDRRNTEAFF
CDR3nt: TGCGCCACCCGTTCTGACAGGCGGAACACTGAAGCTTTCTTT

v_gene: TRBV5-6
j_gene: TRBJ1-6
d_gene: NA
abundance: many
len: 15
CDR3aa: CASSTRAGWDSPLHF
CDR3nt: TGTGCCAGCAGCACCAGGGCTGGTTGGGATTCACCCCTCCACTTT

v_gene: TRBV15
j_gene: TRBJ1-6
d_gene: NA
abundance: many
len: 15
CDR3aa: CATSGQSPYNSPLHF
CDR3nt: TGTGCCACCAGCGGGCAGAGCCCCTATAATTCACCCCTCCACTTT

v_gene: TRBV2
j_gene: TRBJ2-7
d_gene: NA
abundance: few
len: 13
CDR3aa: CASKTQQMGEQYF
CDR3nt: TGTGCCAGCAAAACTCAACAGATGGGCGAGCAGTACTTC

v_gene: TRBV10-3
j_gene: TRBJ1-3
d_gene: NA
abundance: few
len: 12
CDR3aa: CAISGGGNTIYF
CDR3nt: TGTGCCATCAGTGGAGGCGGAAACACCATATATTTT

v_gene: TRBV7-2
j_gene: TRBJ2-7
d_gene: NA
abundance: many
len: 14
CDR3aa: CASSLDIRTYEQYF
CDR3nt: TGTGCCAGCAGCTTAGATATTAGGACCTACGAGCAGTACTTC

v_gene: TRBV9
j_gene: TRBJ1-5
d_gene: NA
abundance: NA
len: 15
CDR3aa: CASSVGDSFNQPQHF
CDR3nt: TGTGCCAGCAGCGTAGGAGACAGTTTTAATCAGCCCCAGCATTTT

v_gene: TRBV7-2
j_gene: TRBJ2-3
d_gene: NA
abundance: many
len: 16
CDR3aa: CASRAGQLTLADTQYF
CDR3nt: TGTGCCAGCAGGGCGGGACAGCTCACGCTAGCAGATACGCAGTATTTT

v_gene: TRBV5-1
j_gene: TRBJ2-5
d_gene: TRBD2
abundance: NA
len: 15
CDR3aa: CASSLRLAGEETQYF
CDR3nt: TGCGCCAGCAGCTTGAGGCTAGCGGGGGAAGAGACCCAGTACTTC

v_gene: TRBV20-1
j_gene: TRBJ2-3
d_gene: TRBD2
abundance: many
len: 13
CDR3aa: CSARLAGPDTQYF
CDR3nt: TGCAGTGCTAGACTAGCGGGGCCAGATACGCAGTATTTT

v_gene: TRBV20-1
j_gene: TRBJ2-5
d_gene: TRBD2
abundance: NA
len: 15
CDR3aa: CSATTILAGQETQYF
CDR3nt: TGCAGTGCTACGACAATACTAGCGGGCCAAGAGACCCAGTACTTC

v_gene: TRBV20-1
j_gene: TRBJ2-3
d_gene: NA
abundance: NA
len: 14
CDR3aa: CSAQVGGFGDTQYF
CDR3nt: TGCAGTGCACAAGTCGGCGGGTTTGGAGATACGCAGTATTTT

v_gene: TRBV7-2
j_gene: TRBJ2-3
d_gene: TRBD2
abundance: many
len: 15
CDR3aa: CASSSLAGPTGTQYF
CDR3nt: TGTGCCAGCAGCTCCTTAGCGGGACCCACTGGTACGCAGTATTTT

v_gene: TRBV11-2
j_gene: TRBJ2-3
d_gene: TRBD2
abundance: NA
len: 18
CDR3aa: CASSFGSGRAWGTDTQYF
CDR3nt: TGTGCCAGCAGCTTCGGTAGCGGGAGGGCGTGGGGCACAGATACGCAGTATTTT

v_gene: TRBV19
j_gene: TRBJ1-1
d_gene: NA
abundance: few
len: 17
CDR3aa: CASSISRGSAFLTEAFF
CDR3nt: TGTGCCAGTAGTATCTCGCGGGGATCGGCATTCTTAACTGAAGCTTTCTTT

v_gene: TRBV6-2/TRBV6-3
j_gene: TRBJ2-5
d_gene: NA
abundance: NA
len: 14
CDR3aa: CASSLSTPWETQYF
CDR3nt: TGTGCCAGCAGTCTATCGACACCCTGGGAGACCCAGTACTTC

v_gene: TRBV7-8
j_gene: TRBJ1-3
d_gene: NA
abundance: NA
len: 15
CDR3aa: CASSWGIEAGNTIYF
CDR3nt: TGTGCCAGCAGCTGGGGGATCGAGGCAGGAAACACCATATATTTT

v_gene: TRBV7-8
j_gene: TRBJ2-1
d_gene: NA
abundance: many
len: 14
CDR3aa: CASSLMAKKKEQFF
CDR3nt: TGTGCCAGCAGCCTAATGGCCAAGAAGAAAGAGCAGTTCTTC

v_gene: TRBV15
j_gene: TRBJ1-2
d_gene: TRBD1
abundance: few
len: 17
CDR3aa: CATSSQYGTGANYGYTF
CDR3nt: TGTGCCACCAGCAGTCAATACGGGACAGGGGCTAACTATGGCTACACCTTC

v_gene: TRBV5-6
j_gene: TRBJ2-1
d_gene: NA
abundance: NA
len: 14
CDR3aa: CASSLVSEYNEQFF
CDR3nt: TGTGCCAGCAGCTTGGTTAGCGAATACAATGAGCAGTTCTTC

v_gene: TRBV28
j_gene: TRBJ1-2
d_gene: NA
abundance: many
len: 11
CDR3aa: CAILTAGGYTF
CDR3nt: TGTGCCATCCTGACAGCCGGTGGCTACACCTTC

v_gene: TRBV20-1
j_gene: TRBJ1-5
d_gene: NA
abundance: once
len: 12
CDR3aa: CSAATGSQPQHF
CDR3nt: TGCAGTGCCGCAACAGGGTCACAGCCCCAGCATTTT

v_gene: TRBV7-3
j_gene: TRBJ1-1
d_gene: NA
abundance: few
len: 11
CDR3aa: CAIRLNTEAFF
CDR3nt: TGTGCCATCAGGCTGAACACTGAAGCTTTCTTT

v_gene: TRBV7-3
j_gene: TRBJ1-1
d_gene: NA
abundance: once
len: 13
CDR3aa: CASSKEGGTEAFF
CDR3nt: TGTGCCAGCAGCAAAGAAGGGGGCACTGAAGCTTTCTTT

v_gene: TRBV5-4
j_gene: TRBJ2-5
d_gene: NA
abundance: few
len: 15
CDR3aa: CASSPTVGQRQTQYF
CDR3nt: TGTGCCAGCAGCCCCACCGTGGGGCAGCGGCAGACCCAGTACTTC

v_gene: TRBV7-2
j_gene: TRBJ2-3
d_gene: NA
abundance: NA
len: 15
CDR3aa: CASSRVGGAADTQYF
CDR3nt: TGTGCCAGCAGCCGGGTGGGGGGGGCTGCAGATACGCAGTATTTT

v_gene: TRBV2
j_gene: TRBJ1-5
d_gene: NA
abundance: NA
len: 13
CDR3aa: CASLGQLNQPQHF
CDR3nt: TGTGCCAGCCTCGGACAGCTCAATCAGCCCCAGCATTTT

v_gene: TRBV28
j_gene: TRBJ2-7
d_gene: TRBD2
abundance: many
len: 16
CDR3aa: CASSLATSGGAYEQYF
CDR3nt: TGTGCCAGCAGTTTAGCTACTAGCGGGGGGGCCTACGAGCAGTACTTC

v_gene: TRBV12-5
j_gene: TRBJ1-5
d_gene: NA
abundance: NA
len: 13
CDR3aa: CASGFGGNQPQHF
CDR3nt: TGTGCTAGTGGTTTTGGGGGAAATCAGCCCCAGCATTTT

v_gene: TRBV9
j_gene: TRBJ2-7
d_gene: TRBD1
abundance: NA
len: 14
CDR3aa: CASSPLGQPYEQYF
CDR3nt: TGTGCCAGCTCCCCGTTGGGACAGCCCTACGAGCAGTACTTC

v_gene: TRBV7-9
j_gene: TRBJ2-3
d_gene: TRBD1
abundance: NA
len: 15
CDR3aa: CASNPDRAGTDTQYF
CDR3nt: TGTGCCAGCAACCCCGACAGGGCTGGCACAGATACGCAGTATTTT

v_gene: TRBV7-2
j_gene: TRBJ2-1
d_gene: TRBD2
abundance: NA
len: 15
CDR3aa: CASSLVIAGGGEQFF
CDR3nt: TGTGCCAGCAGCTTAGTCATAGCGGGGGGGGGTGAGCAGTTCTTC

v_gene: TRBV18
j_gene: TRBJ2-4
d_gene: NA
abundance: few
len: 17
CDR3aa: CASSPGHLRIAKNIQYF
CDR3nt: TGTGCCAGCTCCCCCGGACACCTAAGGATCGCCAAAAACATTCAGTACTTC

v_gene: TRBV20-1
j_gene: TRBJ2-1
d_gene: NA
abundance: NA
len: 13
CDR3aa: CSAGTRTVNEQFF
CDR3nt: TGCAGTGCTGGGACTCGGACGGTCAATGAGCAGTTCTTC